A selection of T cell receptor beta chains follows, all from one sample in a study of T cells in Graves' hyperthyroidism and ophthalmopathy. TCRdb ran MiXCR on the multiplex PCR reads and lists one entry per CDR3 protein. This table holds under 400,000 distinct CDR3 sequences, roughly 15% found once. Sequenced input: blood. The source of these receptors is a young man with Graves' hyperthyroidism. Each CDR3 is given with its conserved first and last residue. The D gene is left open where the match is weak. Not all rows give a size; the values are once, few, many and, for expanded clones, a class.

V	D	J	size	DNA	CDR3
TRBV12-3/TRBV12-4	NA	TRBJ1-2	few	TGTGCCAACTCGCGGATGAGTGACTATGGCTACACCTTC	CANSRMSDYGYTF
TRBV29-1	NA	TRBJ2-7	few	TGCAGCGCCAAGGATCTTACCGAGCAGTACTTC	CSAKDLTEQYF
TRBV7-9	NA	TRBJ2-1	NA	TGTGCCAGCAGCACAGGACGGAGTAAGCAGTTCTTC	CASSTGRSKQFF
TRBV28	TRBD2	TRBJ2-7	many	TGTGCCAGCAGTTCGTCACACACTAGCGGCTCCTACGAGCAGTACTTC	CASSSSHTSGSYEQYF
TRBV7-6	TRBD1	TRBJ2-1	NA	TGTGCCAGCAGCTATTGGACAGGGGAATACAATGAGCAGTTCTTC	CASSYWTGEYNEQFF
TRBV7-2	TRBD2	TRBJ2-1	NA	TGTGCCAGCAGCTTTGGAGGCGGGGGGGAGGGTGAGCAGTTCTTC	CASSFGGGGEGEQFF
TRBV5-1	NA	TRBJ2-5	many	TGCGCCAGCAGCTTGGAACCAGGACCCCAAGAGACCCAGTACTTC	CASSLEPGPQETQYF
TRBV20-1	NA	TRBJ2-5	many	TGCAGTGCTACGACCACAGGGTCCGAATTTCAAGAGACCCAGTACTTC	CSATTTGSEFQETQYF
TRBV27	NA	TRBJ1-1	many	TGTGCCAGCAGCCCCCCAGGCGGTGAAGCTTTCTTT	CASSPPGGEAFF
TRBV13	NA	TRBJ2-7	NA	TGTGCCAGCAGCTTAGTTCCAGCGGAGACCTACGAGCAGTACTTC	CASSLVPAETYEQYF
TRBV20-1	NA	TRBJ2-1	many	TGCAGTGCTCTAACAGGAGCAGGGTATGAGCAGTTCTTC	CSALTGAGYEQFF
TRBV4-1	NA	TRBJ2-2	NA	TGCGCCAGCAGCCCCGGGACCGTTCGGGTAGCCGGGGAGCTGTTTTTT	CASSPGTVRVAGELFF
TRBV9	TRBD2	TRBJ2-7	few	TGTGCCAGCAGCGCTAACCGGGACGGCGGACTAGCAGACTCCTACGAGCAGTACTTC	CASSANRDGGLADSYEQYF
TRBV12-3/TRBV12-4	NA	TRBJ2-7	few	TGTGCCAGCAGTATAAGGTATCAGCAGTACTTC	CASSIRYQQYF
TRBV29-1	NA	TRBJ2-2	few	TGCAGCGCTAGCGACACAGGGGTGAACACCGGGGAGCTGTTTTTT	CSASDTGVNTGELFF
TRBV3-1	NA	TRBJ2-7	many	TGTGCCAGCAGCCAATCGGTATCCTCCTACGAGCAGTACTTC	CASSQSVSSYEQYF
TRBV14	NA	TRBJ2-5	few	TGTGCCAGCAGCCAAGACGAGTGGGAGACCCAGTACTTC	CASSQDEWETQYF
TRBV11-2	TRBD1	TRBJ1-2	NA	TGTGCCAGCAGCTCTATCCCGGGACAGGGAACCGTTGGCTACACCTTC	CASSSIPGQGTVGYTF
TRBV3-1	NA	TRBJ1-4	few	TGTGCCAGCAGCCAAGGACCAGCGACGAATGAAAAACTGTTTTTT	CASSQGPATNEKLFF
TRBV29-1	TRBD2	TRBJ2-3	many	TGCAGCGTTGAAGGCGGTAGCGGGAGCACAGATACGCAGTATTTT	CSVEGGSGSTDTQYF
TRBV20-1	TRBD2	TRBJ2-3	NA	TGCAGTGCCCAGCGGGAGGGGGGGACATATACGCAGTATTTT	CSAQREGGTYTQYF
TRBV30	NA	TRBJ1-2	many	TGTGCCTGGACGGCGGATTGGGGCTACACCTTC	CAWTADWGYTF
TRBV20-1	NA	TRBJ2-1	NA	TGCAGTGGTGGGAGCTCCTACAATGAGCAGTTCTTC	CSGGSSYNEQFF
TRBV15	NA	TRBJ2-3	many	TGTGCCACCAGCAGAGGTTTAGACCGGGATACGCAGTATTTT	CATSRGLDRDTQYF
TRBV9	NA	TRBJ2-6	few	TGTGCCAGCAGCGTAGATCCTGGGGCCAACGTCCTGACTTTC	CASSVDPGANVLTF
TRBV7-9	NA	TRBJ2-7	NA	TGTGCCAGCAGCCCTCAACACGGCGAGCAGTACTTC	CASSPQHGEQYF
TRBV12-3/TRBV12-4	TRBD1	TRBJ2-5	NA	TGTGCCAGCACCTATGGACAGGGGGACCAAGAGACCCAGTACTTC	CASTYGQGDQETQYF
TRBV7-3	TRBD2	TRBJ2-5	NA	TGTGCCAGCAGCTTTCTAGCGGGGGACCAAGAGACCCAGTACTTC	CASSFLAGDQETQYF
TRBV9	NA	TRBJ2-5	NA	TGTGCCAGCAGCGCCGGGGGAGGGGGCGGGGAGACCCAGTACTTC	CASSAGGGGGETQYF
TRBV29-1	NA	TRBJ2-2	NA	TGCAGCGTTGAAGTCAGGCAGAACACCGGGGAGCTGTTTTTT	CSVEVRQNTGELFF
TRBV5-1	NA	TRBJ2-7	few	TGCGCCAGCAGCTCGGCCGCGGGATCCTACGAGCAGTACTTC	CASSSAAGSYEQYF
TRBV7-9	TRBD2	TRBJ2-4	NA	TGTGCCAGCAGCCACGGTGGTGAAGGTAGACTAGCGGGGGCCCTTTTAGCCAAAAACATTCAGTACTTC	CASSHGGEGRLAGALLAKNIQYF
TRBV2	NA	TRBJ1-2	NA	TGTGCCAGCAGTGAAGGCAGCAACTATGGCTACACCTTC	CASSEGSNYGYTF
TRBV15	NA	TRBJ2-5	NA	TGTGCCACCAGCAGAGGAGGGGGTTTGGGGACTCAAGAGACCCAGTACTTC	CATSRGGGLGTQETQYF
TRBV5-1	NA	TRBJ2-1	many	TGCGCCAGCAGCTCCCGGACCGCCGACAATGAGCAGTTCTTC	CASSSRTADNEQFF
TRBV28	NA	TRBJ1-5	few	TGTGCCAGCAGTCTTAAGGCAGGGCATCAGCCCCAGCATTTT	CASSLKAGHQPQHF
TRBV29-1	NA	TRBJ2-7	few	TGCAGCGTACGGTCTACGGAGCAGTACTTC	CSVRSTEQYF
TRBV19	NA	TRBJ2-3	many	TGTGCCAGTAGTATAGATGGGGGGAGGACCGATACGCAGTATTTT	CASSIDGGRTDTQYF
TRBV29-1	NA	TRBJ1-1	NA	TGCAGCGTCCATGGGGTATTCTCCCAGGGTGAAGCTTTCTTT	CSVHGVFSQGEAFF
TRBV5-1	NA	TRBJ2-3	few	TGCGCCAGCAGCTTAAGCAGAATAAGCACAGATACGCAGTATTTT	CASSLSRISTDTQYF
TRBV27	NA	TRBJ2-7	NA	TGTGCCAGCACGCCACTAGCTACTCAGTCCTACGAGCAGTACTTC	CASTPLATQSYEQYF
TRBV3-1	NA	TRBJ1-6	NA	TGTGCCAGCAGCCAAGCCCAGGGTCAATCACCCCTCTACTTT	CASSQAQGQSPLYF
TRBV10-3	TRBD2	TRBJ2-1	NA	TGTGCCATCAGTGAGTCCTACCGGGAGGGTGAGCAGTTCTTC	CAISESYREGEQFF
TRBV3-1	TRBD2	TRBJ2-7	many	TGTGCCAGCAGCCAAGCTAGCGGGAGTCGCGAGCAGTACTTC	CASSQASGSREQYF
TRBV20-1	NA	TRBJ2-1	few	TGCAGTGCTAGAGGGGTAGCGTCAAGGGTTGGGCAGTTCTTC	CSARGVASRVGQFF
TRBV28	NA	TRBJ2-5	many	TGTGCCAGCAGTCCCCTCATCTTGGGAGCAGGACAAGAGACCCAGTACTTC	CASSPLILGAGQETQYF
TRBV6-1	NA	TRBJ2-1	many	TGTGCCAGCAGCCGGGTAGACAATGAGCAGTTCTTC	CASSRVDNEQFF
TRBV12-3/TRBV12-4	NA	TRBJ1-2	many	TGTGCCAGCAGTTTGAGGCATGTGGATGGCTACACCTTC	CASSLRHVDGYTF
TRBV30	NA	TRBJ1-2	many	TGTGCCTGGAGATCGGGCAGCCTTGACTATGGCTACACCTTC	CAWRSGSLDYGYTF
TRBV18	NA	TRBJ2-5	many	TGTGCCAGCTCACCACCTGCGGGACACCAAGAGACCCAGTACTTC	CASSPPAGHQETQYF
TRBV7-8	NA	TRBJ2-5	many	TGTGCCAGCAGCTTAGTGGCAGGGAGAGGAGAGACCCAGTACTTC	CASSLVAGRGETQYF
TRBV2	NA	TRBJ2-7	few	TGTGCCAGCAGTGATATTGGGTCTTCGATCTACGAGCAGTACTTC	CASSDIGSSIYEQYF
TRBV11-3	TRBD2	TRBJ2-3	many	TGTGCCAGCAGCTCCCTAGCGGATATCACAGATACGCAGTATTTT	CASSSLADITDTQYF